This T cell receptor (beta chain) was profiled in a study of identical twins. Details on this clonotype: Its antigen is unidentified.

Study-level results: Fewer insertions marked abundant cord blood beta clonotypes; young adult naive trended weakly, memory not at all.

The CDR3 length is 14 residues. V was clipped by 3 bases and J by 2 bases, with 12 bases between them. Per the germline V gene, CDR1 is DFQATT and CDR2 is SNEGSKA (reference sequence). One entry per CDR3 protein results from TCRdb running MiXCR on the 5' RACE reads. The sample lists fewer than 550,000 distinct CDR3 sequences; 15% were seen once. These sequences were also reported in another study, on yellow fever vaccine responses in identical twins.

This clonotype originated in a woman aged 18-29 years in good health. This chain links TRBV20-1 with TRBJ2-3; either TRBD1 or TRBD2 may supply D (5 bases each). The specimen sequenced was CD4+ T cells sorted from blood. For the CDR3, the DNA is TGCAGTGCTAGTACCGGGGCCAACACAGATACGCAGTATTTT. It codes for CSASTGANTDTQYF.